The 25 T cell receptor beta chains reported below all come from one sample, sequenced in a study of shared clonotypes between healthy human individuals. Naive CD8 cells lacked CD45RO, underwent positive selection for CCR7 and left out terminally differentiated effector memory CD45RA+ cells. Sequencing used immunoSEQ multiplex PCR; TCRdb keeps in-frame clones, though not all of them. The sample lists 2 million or so clones; about 95% were seen once. The sequencing sample was made of naive CD8+ T cells sorted from blood. These receptors all stem from a man between 18 and 29 years old in good health.

This clone was observed a single time. This chain joins TRBV5-5 and TRBJ2-7; no firm D call. The V gene lost 3 bases and the J gene lost 2 bases, with 15 bases spanning the gap. Germline assignment: CDR1 SGHKS and CDR2 YYEKEE (reference sequence). CDR3 length: 15 amino acids. The CDR3 sequence is CASSYRVGLAYEQYF. CDR3 DNA: TGTGCCAGCAGCTACCGGGTCGGGTTGGCCTACGAGCAGTACTTC.

The V and J genes are TRBV30 and TRBJ2-1; D remains ambiguous. Between the trimmed V and J ends, which lost 5 bases and 4 bases, there was a span of 12 bases. The CDR3 extends over 13 amino acids. CDR1 is GTSNPN, CDR2 SVGIG, per germline (reference sequence). The CDR3 loop reads CAWDSLGYNEQFF. The CDR3 DNA is TGTGCCTGGGACTCATTAGGTTACAATGAGCAGTTCTTC.

The CDR3 spells CASSPQGGTEAFF. DNA for the CDR3: TGTGCCAGTAGTCCCCAGGGGGGGACTGAAGCTTTCTTT. The chain links TRBV19 to TRBJ1-1; TRBD1 agrees at 7 bases. The germline V gene encodes CDR1 LNHDA and CDR2 SQIVND (reference sequence). The J segment lost 5 bases and the V segment lost 5 bases, leaving 5 bases of the junction unmatched. The CDR3 sequence is 13 residues long.

This clone was observed once. The J gene is TRBJ1-3, the V gene TRBV18; TRBD1 matches 7 bases. The CDR3 is made up of 17 amino acids. In germline, CDR1 is KGHSH, CDR2 LQKENI. J lost 2 bases, V lost 6 bases, and 13 bases had no gene match. The CDR3 protein is CASSNRNTGAPGNTIYF. The CDR3 bases are TGTGCCAGCTCCAACAGAAATACAGGGGCCCCTGGAAACACCATATATTTT.

The chain couples TRBV5-4 to TRBJ1-1; no firm D call. The germline gives CDR1 SGHNT, CDR2 YYREEE (reference sequence). The ends were cut back, 2 bases at V and 1 base at J, with 9 bases in the middle. The CDR3 totals 14 residues. In nucleotides, the CDR3 is TGTGCCAGCAGCTTTGTGGGAGGGAACACTGAAGCTTTCTTT. Amino acids: CASSFVGGNTEAFF.

V gene TRBV6-1 combines with J gene TRBJ1-3; D gene uncertain. Deletions cut 8 bases from V and 4 bases from J, with 3 bases between. Germline V lookup: CDR1 MNHNS, CDR2 SASEGT. This CDR3 has 10 residues. Written as DNA, the CDR3 is TGTGCCAGCTCAGGAAACACCATATATTTT. Translating it yields CASSGNTIYF.

The V call is TRBV10-1, the J call TRBJ2-7, with TRBD2 identical over 8 bases. Trimming took 4 bases from V and 6 from J; bases not matched to a gene: 11. Germline V gene lookup returns CDR1 WNHNN and CDR2 SYGVQD (reference sequence). The CDR3 totals 15 residues. DNA of the CDR3: TGCGCCAGCAGTGCCGGACTAGCAGAGGACCTCGAGCAGTACTTC. Residues: CASSAGLAEDLEQYF.

This clone was detected only once. Other nucleotide sequences from this sample produce the same CDR3. The V call is TRBV28, the J call TRBJ1-2; D is unclear. CDR1 and CDR2 (germline): MDHEN, SYDVKM. The V end was cut by 2 bases, the J end by 2 bases, with 6 bases between. The CDR3 is 13 residues long. CDR3 in DNA: TGTGCCAGCAGTTTACCGGACAACTATGGCTACACCTTC. As protein: CASSLPDNYGYTF.

The rearrangement joins TRBV7-2 to TRBJ1-2; 9 nucleotides agree with TRBD1. CDR3 length equals 15 residues. V shed 7 bases and J 7 bases; nucleotides not matched to a gene: 13. CDR1 SGHTA and CDR2 FQGNSA come from the germline V gene. The CDR3 DNA sequence: TGTGCCAGCACCAAATCATCTCTGGGACAGGGTGGCTACACCTTC. Amino acids: CASTKSSLGQGGYTF.

The CDR3 protein is CATSNLGDNEQFF. In nucleotides, the CDR3 is TGTGCCACCAGCAATCTTGGTGACAATGAGCAGTTCTTC. J is TRBJ2-1 and V is TRBV15; no reliable D call. This CDR3 comprises 13 residues. V lost 4 bases to trimming and J lost 5 bases, with 9 bases between them. The germline CDR1 and CDR2 sequences are LNHNV and YYDKDF (reference sequence).

This chain joins TRBV25-1 and TRBJ2-5; unclear D gene. V was trimmed by 4 bases and J by 5 bases, leaving 20 bases between them. CDR1 and CDR2 (germline): MGHDK, SYGVNS. This CDR3 contains 16 residues. This chain's CDR3 is CASSGVGSLLGETQYF. CDR3 bases: TGTGCCAGCAGTGGCGTGGGTTCCCTTTTGGGGGAGACCCAGTACTTC.

The J gene is TRBJ1-1, the V gene TRBV27; D gene unclear. From germline, CDR1 is MNHEY and CDR2 SMNVEV (reference sequence). This CDR3 comprises 13 residues. Trimming shortened V by 6 bases and J by 1 base, and 9 bases separated the two germline ends. The CDR3 here is CASRWASNTEAFF. As DNA, the CDR3 is TGTGCCAGCAGATGGGCCTCGAACACTGAAGCTTTCTTT.

The chain has TRBV5-1 and TRBJ2-1; D ambiguous. This CDR3 has 15 residues. Germline CDR1 is SGHRS and CDR2 is YFSETQ. Trimming pared 0 bases from V and 2 bases from J, leaving 9 bases between. CDR3 bases: TGCGCCAGCAGCTTGGATCAGAGGCCCTACAATGAGCAGTTCTTC. It yields the protein CASSLDQRPYNEQFF.

The chain couples TRBV20-1 to TRBJ2-5; no definite D call. V was trimmed by 6 bases and J by 0 bases, leaving 2 bases between them. The CDR3 has 10 amino acids. Germline lookup yields CDR1 DFQATT and CDR2 SNEGSKA (reference sequence). The CDR3 reads CSADQETQYF. In DNA form, the CDR3 reads TGCAGTGCCGACCAAGAGACCCAGTACTTC.

Concerning this clone itself: Other DNA sequences from this sample encode an identical CDR3 as well. This chain uses TRBV27 with TRBJ2-7, with D tentatively TRBD1 (6 bases). Trimming pared 2 bases from V and 2 bases from J, leaving 10 bases between. Germline CDR1 MNHEY, CDR2 SMNVEV (reference sequence). The CDR3 consists of 14 residues. CDR3 DNA: TGTGCCAGCAGTTTAGGCAGGGGAGCCTACGAGCAGTACTTC. This encodes CASSLGRGAYEQYF.

This chain connects TRBV5-6 to TRBJ1-2; D not resolved. Trimming shortened V by 2 bases and J by 4 bases, and 12 bases separated the two germline ends. From germline, CDR1 is SGHDT and CDR2 YYEEEE. The CDR3 covers 14 residues. This chain's CDR3 is CASSFWEGLYGYTF. For the CDR3, the DNA is TGTGCCAGCAGCTTCTGGGAAGGGCTCTATGGCTACACCTTC.

The rearrangement links TRBV15 to TRBJ2-3; D not certain. This CDR3 has 12 amino acids. The V end lost 8 bases, the J end lost 2 bases, and 8 bases lay between the germline ends. Germline CDR1 LNHNV, CDR2 YYDKDF (reference sequence). The DNA of the CDR3 is TGTGCCACCGCACGGGCCACAGATACGCAGTATTTT. This encodes CATARATDTQYF.

V is TRBV27 and J is TRBJ1-4; a weak D match, TRBD1 (6 bases). The CDR3 consists of 14 residues. CDR1 is MNHEY and CDR2 is SMNVEV in the germline V gene (reference sequence). Trimming left V 6 bases short and J 6 bases short, with 14 bases between. The CDR3 region is CASRQVGGDEKLFF. The CDR3 DNA reads TGTGCCAGCAGACAAGTAGGGGGGGATGAAAAACTGTTTTTT.

This chain connects TRBV7-9 to TRBJ1-2; D is perhaps TRBD1 (6 bases). The V gene's germline CDR1 is SEHNR and CDR2 FQNEAQ (reference sequence). This CDR3 spans 13 amino acids. Trimming took 4 bases from V and 3 from J, leaving 9 bases between them. CDR3: CASSSGADYGYTF. CDR3 DNA: TGTGCCAGCAGCTCAGGGGCGGACTATGGCTACACCTTC.

A note on this clone: Other nucleotide sequences from this sample produce the same CDR3. The rearrangement joins TRBV7-9 to TRBJ2-7, with D possibly TRBD2 on 5 matching bases. Germline assignment: CDR1 SEHNR and CDR2 FQNEAQ (reference sequence). The CDR3 has 13 residues. The V end was cut by 0 bases, the J end by 4 bases, with 7 bases between. CDR3 sequence: CASSLAGGYEQYF. DNA of the CDR3: TGTGCCAGCAGCTTAGCGGGCGGGTACGAGCAGTACTTC.

The chain uses TRBV30 and TRBJ2-1; 7 nucleotides align to TRBD2. The CDR3 contains 14 residues. CDR1 and CDR2 from the germline V gene are GTSNPN and SVGIG (reference sequence). Losses at the gene ends were 7 bases for V and 0 bases for J; bases not matched to a gene: 6. CDR3 nucleotide sequence: TGTGCCTCCTTCAAGCGGGACTCCTACAATGAGCAGTTCTTC. This encodes CASFKRDSYNEQFF.

This chain joins TRBV6-6 and TRBJ2-7, with a weak D call TRBD1 (6 bases). This CDR3 is built from 11 residues. Germline-derived CDR1 and CDR2 are MNHNY and SVGAGI (reference sequence). Trimming took 6 bases from V and 10 from J, leaving 13 bases between them. The CDR3, as DNA: TGTGCCAGCAGACTCGGACAGTCCCAGTACTTC. It codes for CASRLGQSQYF.

V and J are TRBV29-1 and TRBJ1-1; the match to TRBD1 covers 7 bases. In germline, CDR1 is SQVTM, CDR2 ANQGSEA. This CDR3 has 11 residues. Losses at the gene ends were 7 bases for V and 7 bases for J; bases not matched to a gene: 6. CDR3 nucleotide sequence: TGCAGCGCCTTCCGGGACAGTGAAGCTTTCTTT. This sequence encodes CSAFRDSEAFF.

J is TRBJ2-1 and V is TRBV19, with 9 positions matching TRBD2. Looked up from germline, CDR1 is LNHDA and CDR2 is SQIVND (reference sequence). CDR3 length: 13 residues. The J segment lost 9 bases and the V segment lost 1 base, leaving 1 base of the junction unmatched. The CDR3 nucleotides are TGTGCCAGTAGTATAGGCGGGGGGGTTGAGCAGTTCTTC. Encoded protein: CASSIGGGVEQFF.

CDR3: CASSESLDGWNEQFF. The CDR3 DNA reads as TGCGCCAGCAGTGAGTCCTTGGACGGCTGGAATGAGCAGTTCTTC. This sequence joins TRBV10-2 and TRBJ2-1; no clear D. This CDR3 region has 15 residues. The V gene lost 0 bases and the J gene lost 7 bases, with 13 bases spanning the gap. Germline assignment: CDR1 WSHSY and CDR2 SAAADI.